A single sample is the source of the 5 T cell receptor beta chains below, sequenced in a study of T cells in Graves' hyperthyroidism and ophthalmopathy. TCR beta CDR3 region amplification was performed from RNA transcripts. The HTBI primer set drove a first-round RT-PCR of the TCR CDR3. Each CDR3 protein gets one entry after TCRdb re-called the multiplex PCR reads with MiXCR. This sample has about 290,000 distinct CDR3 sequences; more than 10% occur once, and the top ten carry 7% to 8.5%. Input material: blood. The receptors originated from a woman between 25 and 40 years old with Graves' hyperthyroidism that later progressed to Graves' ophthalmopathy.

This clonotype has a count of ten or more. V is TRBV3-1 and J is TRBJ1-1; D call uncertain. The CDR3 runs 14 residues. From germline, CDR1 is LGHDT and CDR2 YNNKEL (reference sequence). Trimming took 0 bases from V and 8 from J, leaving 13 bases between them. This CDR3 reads CASSQDSRPREAFF. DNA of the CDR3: TGTGCCAGCAGCCAAGATTCCAGACCTCGGGAAGCTTTCTTT.

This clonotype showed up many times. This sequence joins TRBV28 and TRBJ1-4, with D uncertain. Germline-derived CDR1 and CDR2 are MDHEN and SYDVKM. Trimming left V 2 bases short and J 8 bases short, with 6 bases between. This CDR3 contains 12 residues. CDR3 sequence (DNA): TGTGCCAGCAGTTTAAACGGCGAAAAACTGTTTTTT. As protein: CASSLNGEKLFF.

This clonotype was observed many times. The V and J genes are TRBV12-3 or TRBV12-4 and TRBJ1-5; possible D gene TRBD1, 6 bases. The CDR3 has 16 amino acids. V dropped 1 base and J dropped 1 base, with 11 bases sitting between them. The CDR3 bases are TGTGCCAGCAGTTTAGGACTGGGGGCGAGCAATCAGCCCCAGCATTTT. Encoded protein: CASSLGLGASNQPQHF.

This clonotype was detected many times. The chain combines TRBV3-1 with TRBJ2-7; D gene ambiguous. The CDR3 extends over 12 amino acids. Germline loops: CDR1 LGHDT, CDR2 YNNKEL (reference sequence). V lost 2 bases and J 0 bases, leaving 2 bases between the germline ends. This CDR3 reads CASSQTSYEQYF. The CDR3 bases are TGTGCCAGCAGCCAAACCTCCTACGAGCAGTACTTC.

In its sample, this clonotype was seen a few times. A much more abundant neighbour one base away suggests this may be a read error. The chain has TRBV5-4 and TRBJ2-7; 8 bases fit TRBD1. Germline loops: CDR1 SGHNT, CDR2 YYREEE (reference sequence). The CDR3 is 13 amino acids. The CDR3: CVSSYGTGTEQYF. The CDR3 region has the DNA TGTGTCAGCAGCTACGGGACAGGAACCGAGCAGTACTTC.